A single sample is the source of the 12 T cell receptor beta chains below, sequenced in a study of blood T cell repertoires in COVID-19. Sequencing used immunoSEQ multiplex PCR; TCRdb keeps in-frame clones, though not all of them. The table includes 110,000 to 150,000 clones, around 80% detected once. The sequencing input was PBMCs or T cells enriched from blood (not recorded which). Every receptor here comes from a woman aged 45-60 years who had recovered from COVID-19.

The chain is built from TRBV28 and TRBJ2-5; 12 bases fit TRBD1. V lost 6 bases, J lost 6 bases, and 8 bases stayed unmatched. The CDR3 is made up of 15 amino acids. Germline V lookup: CDR1 MDHEN, CDR2 SYDVKM. This CDR3 reads CASSTGTGGFQTQYF. The CDR3 DNA follows: TGTGCCAGCAGCACCGGGACAGGGGGCTTTCAGACCCAGTACTTC. Complete variable domain (other parts from reference TRBV28 and TRBJ2-5): DVKVTQSSRYLVKRTGEKVFLECVQDMDHENMFWYRQDPGLGLRLIYFSYDVKMKEKGDIPEGYSVSREKKERFSLILESASTNQTSMYLCASSTGTGGFQTQYFGPGTRLLVL.

Only one count was recorded for this clone. The chain employs TRBV2 and TRBJ1-5; D is possibly TRBD1 (6 bases). This CDR3 has 12 residues. The germline CDR1 and CDR2 sequences are SNHLY and FYNNEI. V lost 4 bases, J lost 9 bases, and 10 bases lay in between. Here the CDR3 DNA reads TGTGCCAGCAGTGGGGAGGGGGGGCCCCAGCATTTT. Residues: CASSGEGGPQHF. Supplemented by reference TRBV2 and TRBJ1-5, the full variable domain reads EPEVTQTPSHQVTQMGQEVILRCVPISNHLYFYWYRQILGQKVEFLVSFYNNEISEKSEIFDDQFSVERPDGSNFTLKIRSTKLEDSAMYFCASSGEGGPQHFGDGTRLSIL.

The genes are TRBV5-6 and TRBJ1-2; D not certain. This CDR3 has 11 amino acids. V lost 0 bases and J 13 bases, leaving 10 bases between the germline ends. The germline gives CDR1 SGHDT, CDR2 YYEEEE. The CDR3 protein is CASSLAVSLTF. In DNA form, the CDR3 reads TGTGCCAGCAGCTTGGCCGTGAGCCTCACCTTC. The full variable domain, in which reference TRBV5-6 and TRBJ1-2 provide the parts outside the CDR3, is DAGVTQSPTHLIKTRGQQVTLRCSPKSGHDTVSWYQQALGQGPQFIFQYYEEEERQRGNFPDRFSGHQFPNYSSELNVNALLLGDSALYLCASSLAVSLTFGSGTRLTVV.

This chain joins TRBV5-5 and TRBJ1-1; TRBD1 agrees at 7 bases. The CDR3 consists of 14 residues. V shed 2 bases and J 1 base; nucleotides not matched to a gene: 2. The germline V gene has CDR1 SGHKS and CDR2 YYEKEE (reference sequence). The CDR3 sequence is CASSFDRANTEAFF. The CDR3 coding sequence is TGTGCCAGCAGCTTTGACAGGGCGAACACTGAAGCTTTCTTT.

A few counts support this clone. The chain has TRBV2 and TRBJ2-7, with D maybe TRBD2 (5 bases). With 3 bases removed from V and 5 bases from J, the gap between germline ends came to 23 bases. Germline lookup yields CDR1 SNHLY and CDR2 FYNNEI. The CDR3 is 17 amino acids. The CDR3 protein is CASSDEGGWVVGHEQYF. In DNA, the CDR3 is TGTGCCAGCAGTGATGAGGGCGGATGGGTTGTCGGACACGAGCAGTACTTC. The full variable domain, completed using reference TRBV2 and TRBJ2-7, is EPEVTQTPSHQVTQMGQEVILRCVPISNHLYFYWYRQILGQKVEFLVSFYNNEISEKSEIFDDQFSVERPDGSNFTLKIRSTKLEDSAMYFCASSDEGGWVVGHEQYFGPGTRLTVT.

This clone was seen once. This sequence joins TRBV5-1 and TRBJ2-5, with TRBD2 matching over 9 bases. The CDR3 is 13 residues long. The trim removed 4 bases at V and 5 bases at J, leaving 3 bases unmatched. In germline, CDR1 is SGHRS, CDR2 YFSETQ. CDR3 DNA sequence: TGCGCCAGCAGCCCCGCGGGAGGGGAGACCCAGTACTTC. Encoded protein: CASSPAGGETQYF.

The V call is TRBV6-5, the J call TRBJ2-3, with TRBD1 as a possible D gene (6 bases). This CDR3 has 13 amino acids. V lost 6 bases to trimming and J lost 5 bases, with 12 bases between them. In germline, CDR1 is MNHEY, CDR2 SVGAGI. The CDR3: CASRKGEIDTQYF. The CDR3 DNA sequence: TGTGCCAGCAGGAAGGGGGAAATAGATACGCAGTATTTT.

This CDR3 is CASSPAGGSYNEQFF. The CDR3 bases are TGTGCCAGCTCACCCGCGGGGGGTTCCTACAATGAGCAGTTCTTC. The V call is TRBV18, the J call TRBJ2-1, with 8 bases that match TRBD2. This CDR3 has 15 residues. Germline V gene data show CDR1 as KGHSH and CDR2 as LQKENI. Germline trimming cut 3 bases from V and 1 base from J; bases unmatched to any gene: 2.

This clone showed up just once. The rearrangement links TRBV30 to TRBJ1-4; TRBD1 agrees at 7 bases. Trimming cost V 0 bases and J 4 bases; bases outside gene matches: 2. The germline V gene has CDR1 GTSNPN and CDR2 SVGIG (reference sequence). This CDR3 is 14 amino acids long. This chain's CDR3 is CAWSVTGINEKLFF. CDR3 DNA: TGTGCCTGGAGTGTGACAGGGATTAATGAAAAACTGTTTTTT.

The chain uses TRBV14 and TRBJ1-1, with D possibly matching TRBD1 (6 bases). V was clipped by 7 bases and J by 4 bases, with 16 bases between them. Per germline, CDR1 SGHDN and CDR2 FVKESK. The CDR3 is 14 residues long. Here the CDR3 reads CASTPPGARTEAFF. The CDR3 DNA sequence: TGTGCCAGCACCCCCCCAGGGGCACGCACTGAAGCTTTCTTT.

The chain joins TRBV28 to TRBJ1-2; D is possibly TRBD1 (6 bases). Trimming pared 6 bases from V and 5 bases from J, leaving 16 bases between. This CDR3 has 14 residues. Per the germline V gene, CDR1 is MDHEN and CDR2 is SYDVKM. CDR3 sequence: CASRLTGTPYGYTF. In nucleotides, the CDR3 is TGTGCCAGCAGATTAACCGGGACACCATATGGCTACACCTTC.

The V gene is TRBV28, the J gene TRBJ1-5; the D is unclear. Trimming cost V 5 bases and J 4 bases, with 12 bases left between them. This CDR3 is 14 amino acids long. CDR1 MDHEN and CDR2 SYDVKM come from the germline V gene. The CDR3: CASSRHDRNQPQHF. The CDR3 DNA follows: TGTGCCAGCAGTCGACACGATAGAAATCAGCCCCAGCATTTT.